The TCR beta chain described here comes from a study of blood T cells in healthy people across ages. On this clonotype: Antigen specificity is unknown.

Findings and limits, study-wide: As age increased, TCR beta diversity per million T cells fell in a roughly linear fashion. Diversity was estimated from one million T cells, and these estimates were considered underestimates.

Per sample, a minimum of 7 million PBMCs were isolated. Combining a sample-barcoded 5' primer with a J-beta primer mix, a second PCR ran for about 7 to 11 cycles. A 12-random-nucleotide template-switch adaptor tagged each cDNA molecule. TCRdb itself ran the 5' RACE reads through MiXCR, one entry per CDR3 protein. The data show around 2 million distinct CDR3 sequences, approximately 39% seen once. The sequencing input was blood. The TCR was taken from a human donor in good health.

CDR3 amino acids: CASSQPGRDTQYF. In nucleotides, the CDR3 is TGTGCCAGCAGCCAGCCCGGGAGGGATACGCAGTATTTT. The chain combines TRBV4-2 with TRBJ2-3; 7 bases are a match to TRBD2. Germline CDR1 LGHNA, CDR2 YNFKEQ. V lost 3 bases, J lost 6 bases, and 3 bases stayed unmatched. This CDR3 comprises 13 residues.